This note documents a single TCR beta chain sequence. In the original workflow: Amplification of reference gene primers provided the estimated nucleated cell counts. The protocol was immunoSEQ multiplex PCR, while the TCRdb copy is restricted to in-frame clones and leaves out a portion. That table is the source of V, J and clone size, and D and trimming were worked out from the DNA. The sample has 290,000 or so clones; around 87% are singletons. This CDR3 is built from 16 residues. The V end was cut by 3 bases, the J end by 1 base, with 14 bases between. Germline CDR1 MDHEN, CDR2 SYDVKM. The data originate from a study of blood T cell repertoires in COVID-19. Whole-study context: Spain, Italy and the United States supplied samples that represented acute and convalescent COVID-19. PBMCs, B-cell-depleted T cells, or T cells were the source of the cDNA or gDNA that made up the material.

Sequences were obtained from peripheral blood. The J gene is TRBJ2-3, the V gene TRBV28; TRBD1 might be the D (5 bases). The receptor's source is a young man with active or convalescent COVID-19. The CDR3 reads CASSFPPGRGTDTQYF. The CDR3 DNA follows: TGTGCCAGCAGTTTCCCCCCAGGCAGGGGCACAGATACGCAGTATTTT.